The T cell receptor (beta chain) described here comes from a study of identifying expanded T cells in peripheral blood. Sequencing was performed with immunoSEQ multiplex PCR; in TCRdb, only in-frame clones are kept and a portion is missing. This sample has over 70,000 clones; around 90% occur once, and the top ten carry under 20%. The CDR3 sequence is 14 residues long. CDR1 and CDR2 from the germline V gene are MNHEY and SVGAGI. V dropped 5 bases and J dropped 0; count of bases not matched to a gene: 4. This sequence originates from a person aged 18 to 75 in good health. The sequencing sample was made of blood. V and J are TRBV6-5 and TRBJ2-7; 7 bases line up with TRBD1. The CDR3: CASSGYRGSYEQYF. CDR3 in DNA: TGTGCCAGCAGTGGGTACAGGGGCTCCTACGAGCAGTACTTC.